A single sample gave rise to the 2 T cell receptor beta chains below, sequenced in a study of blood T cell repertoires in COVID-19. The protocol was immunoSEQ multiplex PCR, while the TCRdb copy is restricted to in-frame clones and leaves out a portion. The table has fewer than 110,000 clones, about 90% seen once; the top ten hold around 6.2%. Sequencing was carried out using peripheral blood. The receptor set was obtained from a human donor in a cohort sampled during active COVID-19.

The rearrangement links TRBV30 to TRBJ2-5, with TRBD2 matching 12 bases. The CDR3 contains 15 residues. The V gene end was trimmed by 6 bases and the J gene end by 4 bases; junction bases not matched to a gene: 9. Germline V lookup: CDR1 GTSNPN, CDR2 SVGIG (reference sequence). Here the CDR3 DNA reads TGTGCCTGTTCTAGCGGGGGGGCTGGGGGAGAGACCCAGTACTTC. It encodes CACSSGGAGGETQYF.

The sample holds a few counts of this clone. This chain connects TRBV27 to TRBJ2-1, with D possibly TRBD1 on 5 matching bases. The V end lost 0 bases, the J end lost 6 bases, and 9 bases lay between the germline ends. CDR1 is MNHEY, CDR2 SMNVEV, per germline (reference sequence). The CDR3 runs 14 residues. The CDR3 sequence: CASSLSPDTNEQFF. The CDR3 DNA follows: TGTGCCAGCAGTTTATCCCCGGACACCAATGAGCAGTTCTTC.